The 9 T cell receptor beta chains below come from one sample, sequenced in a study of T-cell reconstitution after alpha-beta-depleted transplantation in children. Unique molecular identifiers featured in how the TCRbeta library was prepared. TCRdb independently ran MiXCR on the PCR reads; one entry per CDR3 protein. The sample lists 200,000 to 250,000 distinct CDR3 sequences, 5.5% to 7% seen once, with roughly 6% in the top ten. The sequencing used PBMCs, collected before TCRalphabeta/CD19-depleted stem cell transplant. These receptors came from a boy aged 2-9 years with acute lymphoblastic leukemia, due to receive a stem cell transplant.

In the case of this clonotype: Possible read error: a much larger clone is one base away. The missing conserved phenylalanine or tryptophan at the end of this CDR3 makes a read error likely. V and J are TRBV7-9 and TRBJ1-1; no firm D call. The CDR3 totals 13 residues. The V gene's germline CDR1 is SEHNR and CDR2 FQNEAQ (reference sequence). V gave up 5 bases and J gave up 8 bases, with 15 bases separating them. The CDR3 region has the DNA TGTGCCAGCAGCCCGGCGGGCGCGTGGGAAGCTTTCTGT. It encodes CASSPAGAWEAFC.

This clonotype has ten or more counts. The CDR3 region has the DNA TGCAGCGATGGGGGTTCGGGGGGTGAAGCTTTCTTT. Encoded protein: CSDGGSGGEAFF. The V call is TRBV29-1, the J call TRBJ1-1, with TRBD1 as a possible D gene (5 bases). With 7 bases removed from V and 7 bases from J, the gap between germline ends came to 16 bases. The CDR3 runs to 12 residues. The germline V gene has CDR1 SQVTM and CDR2 ANQGSEA.

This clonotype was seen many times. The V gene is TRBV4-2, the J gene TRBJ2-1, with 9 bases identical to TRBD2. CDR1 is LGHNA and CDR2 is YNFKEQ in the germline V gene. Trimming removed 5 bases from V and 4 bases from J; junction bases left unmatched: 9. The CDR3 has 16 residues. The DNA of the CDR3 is TGTGCCAGCAGCTACACTTCGGCGGGAGGGTACAATGAGCAGTTCTTC. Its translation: CASSYTSAGGYNEQFF.

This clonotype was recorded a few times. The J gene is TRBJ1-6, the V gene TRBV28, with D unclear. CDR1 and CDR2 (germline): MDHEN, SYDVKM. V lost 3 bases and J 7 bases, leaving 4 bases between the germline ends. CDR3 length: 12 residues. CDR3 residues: CASSFPNSPLHF. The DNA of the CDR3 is TGTGCCAGCAGTTTCCCCAATTCACCCCTCCACTTT.

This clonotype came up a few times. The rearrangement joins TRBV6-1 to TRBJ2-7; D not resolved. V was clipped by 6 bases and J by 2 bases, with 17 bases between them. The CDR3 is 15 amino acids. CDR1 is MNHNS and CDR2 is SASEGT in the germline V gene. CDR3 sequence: CASSPLVARTYEQYF. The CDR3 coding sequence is TGTGCCAGCAGCCCCCTCGTGGCGAGGACCTACGAGCAGTACTTC.

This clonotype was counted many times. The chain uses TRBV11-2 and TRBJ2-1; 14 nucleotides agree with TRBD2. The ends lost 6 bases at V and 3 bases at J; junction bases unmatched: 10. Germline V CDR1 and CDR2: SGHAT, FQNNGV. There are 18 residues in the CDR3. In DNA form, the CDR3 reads TGTGCCAGCAGAACAAGGACTAGCGGGGGGCTCCACTACAATGAGCAGTTCTTC. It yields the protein CASRTRTSGGLHYNEQFF. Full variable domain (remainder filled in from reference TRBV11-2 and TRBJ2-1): EAGVAQSPRYKIIEKRQSVAFWCNPISGHATLYWYQQILGQGPKLLIQFQNNGVVDDSQLPKDRFSAERLKGVDSTLKIQPAKLEDSAVYLCASRTRTSGGLHYNEQFFGPGTRLTVL.

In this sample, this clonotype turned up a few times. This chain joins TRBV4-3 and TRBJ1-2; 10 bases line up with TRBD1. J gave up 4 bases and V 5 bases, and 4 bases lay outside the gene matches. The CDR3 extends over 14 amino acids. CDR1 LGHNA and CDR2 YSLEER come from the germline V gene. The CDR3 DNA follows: TGCGCCAGCAGCACTGGGACAGGGGTCTATGGCTACACCTTC. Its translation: CASSTGTGVYGYTF.

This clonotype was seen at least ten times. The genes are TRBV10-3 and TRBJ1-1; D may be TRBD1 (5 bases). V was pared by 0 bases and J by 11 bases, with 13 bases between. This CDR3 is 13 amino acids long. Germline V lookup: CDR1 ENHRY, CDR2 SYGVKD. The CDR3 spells CAISESQRGSAFF. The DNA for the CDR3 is TGTGCCATCAGTGAGTCGCAACGGGGGAGCGCTTTCTTT.

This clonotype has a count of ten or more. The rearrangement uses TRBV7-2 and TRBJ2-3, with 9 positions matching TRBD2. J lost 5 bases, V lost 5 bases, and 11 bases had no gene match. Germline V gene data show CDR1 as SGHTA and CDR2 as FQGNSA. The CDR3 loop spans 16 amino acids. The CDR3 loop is CASSPRVAGVGDTQYF. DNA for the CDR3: TGTGCCAGCAGCCCCCGGGTAGCGGGGGTGGGAGATACGCAGTATTTT. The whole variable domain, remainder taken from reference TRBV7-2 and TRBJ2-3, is GAGVSQSPSNKVTEKGKDVELRCDPISGHTALYWYRQSLGQGLEFLIYFQGNSAPDKSGLPSDRFSAERTGGSVSTLTIQRTQQEDSAVYLCASSPRVAGVGDTQYFGPGTRLTVL.